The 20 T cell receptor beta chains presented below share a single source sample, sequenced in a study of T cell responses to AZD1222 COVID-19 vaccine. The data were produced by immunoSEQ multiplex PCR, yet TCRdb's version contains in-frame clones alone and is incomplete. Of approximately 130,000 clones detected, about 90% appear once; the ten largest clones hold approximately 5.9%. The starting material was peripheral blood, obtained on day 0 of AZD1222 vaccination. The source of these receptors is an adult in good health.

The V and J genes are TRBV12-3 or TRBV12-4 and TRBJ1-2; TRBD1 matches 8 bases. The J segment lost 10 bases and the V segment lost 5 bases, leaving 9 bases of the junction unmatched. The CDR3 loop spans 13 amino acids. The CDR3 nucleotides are TGTGCCAGCAGTCAGGACAGGGTAAATGACTACACCTTC. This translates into CASSQDRVNDYTF.

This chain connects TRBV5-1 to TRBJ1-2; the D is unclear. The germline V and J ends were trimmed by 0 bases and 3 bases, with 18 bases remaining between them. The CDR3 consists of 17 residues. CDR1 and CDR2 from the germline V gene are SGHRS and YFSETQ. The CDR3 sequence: CASSLDIVDPGYYGYTF. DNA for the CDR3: TGCGCCAGCAGCTTGGATATTGTCGACCCAGGCTACTATGGCTACACCTTC.

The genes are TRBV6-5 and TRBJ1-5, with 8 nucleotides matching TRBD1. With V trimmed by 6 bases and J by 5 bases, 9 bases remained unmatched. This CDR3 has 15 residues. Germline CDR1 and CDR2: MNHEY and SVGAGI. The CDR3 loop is CASSRTGTGDQPQHF. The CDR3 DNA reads TGTGCCAGCAGCCGAACCGGGACAGGAGATCAGCCCCAGCATTTT.

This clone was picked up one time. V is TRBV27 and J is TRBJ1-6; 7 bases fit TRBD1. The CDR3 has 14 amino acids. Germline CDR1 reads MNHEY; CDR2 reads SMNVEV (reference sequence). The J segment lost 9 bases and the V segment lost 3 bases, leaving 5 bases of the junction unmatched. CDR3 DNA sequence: TGTGCCAGCAGTTTGTTGACAGGGATTTCACCCCTCCACTTT. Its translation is CASSLLTGISPLHF.

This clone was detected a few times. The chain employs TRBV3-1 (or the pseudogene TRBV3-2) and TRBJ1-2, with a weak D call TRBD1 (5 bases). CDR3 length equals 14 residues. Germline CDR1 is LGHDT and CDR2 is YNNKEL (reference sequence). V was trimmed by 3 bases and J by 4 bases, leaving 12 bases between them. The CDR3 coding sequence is TGTGCCAGCAGCCACGGGGACCGCCTCTATGGCTACACCTTC. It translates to CASSHGDRLYGYTF.

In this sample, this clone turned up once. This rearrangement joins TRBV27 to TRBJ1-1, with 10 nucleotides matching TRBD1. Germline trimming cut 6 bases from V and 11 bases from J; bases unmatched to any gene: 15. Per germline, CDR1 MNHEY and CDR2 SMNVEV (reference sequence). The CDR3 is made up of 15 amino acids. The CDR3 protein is CASSPFGQGGAGAFF. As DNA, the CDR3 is TGTGCCAGCAGCCCCTTCGGACAGGGGGGCGCGGGGGCTTTCTTT.

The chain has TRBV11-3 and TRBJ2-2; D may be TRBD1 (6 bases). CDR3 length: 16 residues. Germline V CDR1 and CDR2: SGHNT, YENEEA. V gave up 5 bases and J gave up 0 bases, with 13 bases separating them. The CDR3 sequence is CASSPWTATNTGELFF. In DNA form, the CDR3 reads TGTGCCAGCAGCCCCTGGACAGCGACGAACACCGGGGAGCTGTTTTTT.

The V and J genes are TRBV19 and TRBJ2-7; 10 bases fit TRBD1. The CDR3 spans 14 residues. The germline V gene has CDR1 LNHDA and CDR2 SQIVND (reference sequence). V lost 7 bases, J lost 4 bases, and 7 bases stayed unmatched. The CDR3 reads CASNQPGQGYEQYF. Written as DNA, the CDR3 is TGTGCCAGTAATCAACCGGGACAGGGGTACGAGCAGTACTTC.

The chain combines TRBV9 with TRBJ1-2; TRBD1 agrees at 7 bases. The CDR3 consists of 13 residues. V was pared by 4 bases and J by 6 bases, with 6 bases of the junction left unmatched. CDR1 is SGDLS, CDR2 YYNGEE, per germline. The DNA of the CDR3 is TGTGCCAGCAGCAAAGGGACAGCGGATGGCTACACCTTC. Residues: CASSKGTADGYTF.

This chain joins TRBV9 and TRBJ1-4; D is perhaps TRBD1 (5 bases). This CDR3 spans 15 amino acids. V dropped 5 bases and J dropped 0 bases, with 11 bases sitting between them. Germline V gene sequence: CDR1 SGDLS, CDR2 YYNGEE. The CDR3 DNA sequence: TGTGCCAGCAGTCGGGACCCCACAACTAATGAAAAACTGTTTTTT. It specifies CASSRDPTTNEKLFF.

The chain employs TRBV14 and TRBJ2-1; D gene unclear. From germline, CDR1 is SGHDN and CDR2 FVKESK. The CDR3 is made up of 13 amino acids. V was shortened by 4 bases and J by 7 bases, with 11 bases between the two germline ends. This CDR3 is CASSLDWNNEQFF. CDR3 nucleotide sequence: TGTGCCAGCAGCCTCGACTGGAATAATGAGCAGTTCTTC.

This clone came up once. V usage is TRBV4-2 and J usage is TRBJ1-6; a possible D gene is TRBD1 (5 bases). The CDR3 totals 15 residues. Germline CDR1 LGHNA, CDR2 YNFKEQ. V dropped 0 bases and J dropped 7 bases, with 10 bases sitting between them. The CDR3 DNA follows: TGTGCCAGCAGCCAAGATCGGGGCGCAAATTCACCCCTCCACTTT. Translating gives CASSQDRGANSPLHF.

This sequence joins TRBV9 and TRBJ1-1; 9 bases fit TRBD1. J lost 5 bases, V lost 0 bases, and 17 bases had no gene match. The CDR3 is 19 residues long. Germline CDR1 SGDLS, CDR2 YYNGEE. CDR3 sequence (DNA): TGTGCCAGCAGCGTAGGTGGAGGGACAGGGAATTCGGGATATACTGAAGCTTTCTTT. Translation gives CASSVGGGTGNSGYTEAFF.

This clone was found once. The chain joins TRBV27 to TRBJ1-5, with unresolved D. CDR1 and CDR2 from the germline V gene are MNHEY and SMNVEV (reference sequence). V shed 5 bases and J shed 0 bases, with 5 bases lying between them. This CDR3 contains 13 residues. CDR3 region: CASSPYSNQPQHF. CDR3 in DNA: TGTGCCAGCAGTCCGTATAGCAATCAGCCCCAGCATTTT.

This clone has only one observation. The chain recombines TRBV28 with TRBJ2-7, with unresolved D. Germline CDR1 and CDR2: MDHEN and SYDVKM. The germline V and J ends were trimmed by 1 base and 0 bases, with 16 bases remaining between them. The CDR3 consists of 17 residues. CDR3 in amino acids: CASSLYLREKSSYEQYF. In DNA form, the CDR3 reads TGTGCCAGCAGTTTATACCTCAGAGAAAAGAGCTCCTACGAGCAGTACTTC.

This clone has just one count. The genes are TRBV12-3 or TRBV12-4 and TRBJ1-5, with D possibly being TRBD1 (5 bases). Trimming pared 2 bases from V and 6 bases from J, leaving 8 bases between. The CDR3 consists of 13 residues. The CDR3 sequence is CASSLPGAQPQHF. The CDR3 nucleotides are TGTGCCAGCAGTTTACCCGGGGCTCAGCCCCAGCATTTT.

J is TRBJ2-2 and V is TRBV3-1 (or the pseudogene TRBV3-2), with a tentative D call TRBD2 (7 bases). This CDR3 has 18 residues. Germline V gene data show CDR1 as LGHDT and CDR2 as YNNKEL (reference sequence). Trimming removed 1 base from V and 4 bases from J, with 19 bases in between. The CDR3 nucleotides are TGTGCCAGCAGCCAAGCCCTAGGGCGGGGGCAGGGCACCGGGGAGCTGTTTTTT. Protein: CASSQALGRGQGTGELFF.

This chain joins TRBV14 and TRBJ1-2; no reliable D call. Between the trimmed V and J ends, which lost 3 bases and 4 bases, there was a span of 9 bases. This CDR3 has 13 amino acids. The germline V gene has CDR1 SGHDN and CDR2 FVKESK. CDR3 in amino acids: CASSHGEFYGYTF. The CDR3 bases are TGTGCCAGCAGCCATGGAGAATTCTATGGCTACACCTTC.

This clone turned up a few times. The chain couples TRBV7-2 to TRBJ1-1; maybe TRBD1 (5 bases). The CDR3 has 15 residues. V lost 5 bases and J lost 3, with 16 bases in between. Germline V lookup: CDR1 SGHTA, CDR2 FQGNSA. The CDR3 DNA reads TGTGCCAGCAGCCTCGACCCAGGGTTGGACACTGAAGCTTTCTTT. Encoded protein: CASSLDPGLDTEAFF.

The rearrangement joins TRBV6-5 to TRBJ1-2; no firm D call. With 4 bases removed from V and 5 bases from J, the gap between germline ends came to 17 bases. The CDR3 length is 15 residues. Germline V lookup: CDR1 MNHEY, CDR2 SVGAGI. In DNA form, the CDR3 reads TGTGCCAGCAGTTCCCGTGGACTGGGAGGATATGGCTACACCTTC. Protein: CASSSRGLGGYGYTF.